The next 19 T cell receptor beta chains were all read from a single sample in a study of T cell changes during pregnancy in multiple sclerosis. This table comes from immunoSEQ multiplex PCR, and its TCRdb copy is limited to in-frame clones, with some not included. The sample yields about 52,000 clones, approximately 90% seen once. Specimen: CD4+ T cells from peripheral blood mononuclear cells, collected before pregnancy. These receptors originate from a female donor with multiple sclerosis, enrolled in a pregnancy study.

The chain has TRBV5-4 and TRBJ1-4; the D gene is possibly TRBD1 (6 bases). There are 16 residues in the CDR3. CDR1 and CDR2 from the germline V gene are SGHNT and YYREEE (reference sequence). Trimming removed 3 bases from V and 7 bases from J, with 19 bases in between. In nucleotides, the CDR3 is TGTGCCAGCAGCTCGGCGGGGGCCCGGGGGAGTGAAAAACTGTTTTTT. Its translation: CASSSAGARGSEKLFF. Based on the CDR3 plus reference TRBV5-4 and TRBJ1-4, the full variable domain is ETGVTQSPTHLIKTRGQQVTLRCSSQSGHNTVSWYQQALGQGPQFIFQYYREEENGRGNFPPRFSGLQFPNYSSELNVNALELDDSALYLCASSSAGARGSEKLFFGSGTQLSVL.

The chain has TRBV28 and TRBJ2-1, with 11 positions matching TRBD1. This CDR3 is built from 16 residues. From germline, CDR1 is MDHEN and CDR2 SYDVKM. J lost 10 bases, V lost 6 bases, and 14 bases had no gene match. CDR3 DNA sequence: TGTGCCAGCAGCCCCGCCGGGACAGGGGGACTCGGGGAGCAGTTCTTC. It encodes CASSPAGTGGLGEQFF. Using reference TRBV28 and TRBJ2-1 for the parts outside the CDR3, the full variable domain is DVKVTQSSRYLVKRTGEKVFLECVQDMDHENMFWYRQDPGLGLRLIYFSYDVKMKEKGDIPEGYSVSREKKERFSLILESASTNQTSMYLCASSPAGTGGLGEQFFGPGTRLTVL.

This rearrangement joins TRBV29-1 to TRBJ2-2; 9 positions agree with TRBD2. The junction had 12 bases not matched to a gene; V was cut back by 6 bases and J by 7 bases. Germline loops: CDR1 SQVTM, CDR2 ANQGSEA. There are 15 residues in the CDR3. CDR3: CSVRDVAGAGGELFF. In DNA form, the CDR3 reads TGCAGCGTCCGGGATGTAGCGGGAGCGGGCGGGGAGCTGTTTTTT.

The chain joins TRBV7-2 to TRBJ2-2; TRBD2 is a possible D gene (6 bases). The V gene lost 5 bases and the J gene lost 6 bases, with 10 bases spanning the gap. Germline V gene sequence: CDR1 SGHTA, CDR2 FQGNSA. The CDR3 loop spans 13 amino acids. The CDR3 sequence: CASSRPGAGELFF. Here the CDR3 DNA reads TGTGCCAGCAGCAGACCGGGAGCCGGGGAGCTGTTTTTT.

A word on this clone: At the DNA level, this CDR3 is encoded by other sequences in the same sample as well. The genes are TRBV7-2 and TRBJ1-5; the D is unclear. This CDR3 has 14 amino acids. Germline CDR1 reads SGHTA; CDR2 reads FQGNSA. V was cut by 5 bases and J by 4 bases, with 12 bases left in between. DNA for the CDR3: TGTGCCAGCAGCCCCAGTGGCGGAAATCAGCCCCAGCATTTT. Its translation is CASSPSGGNQPQHF.

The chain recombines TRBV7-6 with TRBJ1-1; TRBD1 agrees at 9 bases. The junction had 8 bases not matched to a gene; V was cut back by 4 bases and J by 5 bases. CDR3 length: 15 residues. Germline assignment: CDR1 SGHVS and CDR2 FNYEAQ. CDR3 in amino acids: CASSSTGGGGTEAFF. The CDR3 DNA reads TGTGCCAGCAGCTCAACAGGGGGCGGGGGGACTGAAGCTTTCTTT. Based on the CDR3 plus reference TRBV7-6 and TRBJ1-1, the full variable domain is GAGVSQSPRYKVTKRGQDVALRCDPISGHVSLYWYRQALGQGPEFLTYFNYEAQQDKSGLPNDRFSAERPEGSISTLTIQRTEQRDSAMYRCASSSTGGGGTEAFFGQGTRLTVV.

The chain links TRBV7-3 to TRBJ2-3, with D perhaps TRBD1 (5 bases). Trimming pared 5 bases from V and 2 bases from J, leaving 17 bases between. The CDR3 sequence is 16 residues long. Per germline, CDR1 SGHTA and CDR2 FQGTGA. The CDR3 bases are TGTGCCAGCAGCCCAAGGTTCAGGGTTAACACAGATACGCAGTATTTT. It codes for CASSPRFRVNTDTQYF.

The CDR3 region is CASSYGLRRDYEQYF. The CDR3 DNA is TGCGCCAGCAGCTACGGACTGCGAAGGGACTACGAGCAGTACTTC. The gene calls are TRBV5-1 and TRBJ2-7; weak D call: TRBD2 (5 bases). Germline V gives CDR1 SGHRS, CDR2 YFSETQ. The CDR3 runs 15 residues. The germline V and J ends were trimmed by 3 bases and 3 bases, with 16 bases remaining between them.

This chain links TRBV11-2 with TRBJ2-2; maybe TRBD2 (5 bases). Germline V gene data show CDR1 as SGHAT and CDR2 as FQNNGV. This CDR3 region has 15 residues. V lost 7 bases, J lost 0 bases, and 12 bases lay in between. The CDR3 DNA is TGTGCCAGCAAGAAACAACTAGCGAACACCGGGGAGCTGTTTTTT. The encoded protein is CASKKQLANTGELFF. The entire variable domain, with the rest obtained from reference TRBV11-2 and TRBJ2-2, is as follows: EAGVAQSPRYKIIEKRQSVAFWCNPISGHATLYWYQQILGQGPKLLIQFQNNGVVDDSQLPKDRFSAERLKGVDSTLKIQPAKLEDSAVYLCASKKQLANTGELFFGEGSRLTVL.

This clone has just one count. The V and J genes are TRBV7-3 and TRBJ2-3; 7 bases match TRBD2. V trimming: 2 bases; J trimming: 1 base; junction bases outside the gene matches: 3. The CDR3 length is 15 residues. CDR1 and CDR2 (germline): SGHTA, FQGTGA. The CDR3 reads CASSLGGGRTDTQYF. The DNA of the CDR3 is TGTGCCAGCAGCTTAGGCGGGGGACGCACAGATACGCAGTATTTT.

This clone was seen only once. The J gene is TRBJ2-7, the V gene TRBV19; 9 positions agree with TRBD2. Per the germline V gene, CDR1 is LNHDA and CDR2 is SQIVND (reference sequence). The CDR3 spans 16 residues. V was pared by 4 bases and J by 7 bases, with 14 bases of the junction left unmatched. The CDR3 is CASSKVGTSSVGEQYF. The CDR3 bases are TGTGCCAGTAGTAAGGTCGGGACTAGCAGCGTGGGGGAGCAGTACTTC.

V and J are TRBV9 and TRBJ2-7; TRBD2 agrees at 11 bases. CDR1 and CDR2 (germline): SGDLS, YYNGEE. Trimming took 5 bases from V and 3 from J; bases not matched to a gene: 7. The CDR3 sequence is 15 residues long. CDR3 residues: CASSTTSGIGYEQYF. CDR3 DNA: TGTGCCAGCAGTACGACTAGCGGGATAGGCTACGAGCAGTACTTC.

In DNA form, the CDR3 reads TGTGCCAGCAGTTTGGGGGGATGGGGTGAAAAACTGTTTTTT. Residues: CASSLGGWGEKLFF. This chain links TRBV28 with TRBJ1-4; weak D call: TRBD1 (5 bases). V lost 3 bases, J lost 7 bases, and 12 bases lay in between. Germline V lookup: CDR1 MDHEN, CDR2 SYDVKM. This CDR3 contains 14 residues.

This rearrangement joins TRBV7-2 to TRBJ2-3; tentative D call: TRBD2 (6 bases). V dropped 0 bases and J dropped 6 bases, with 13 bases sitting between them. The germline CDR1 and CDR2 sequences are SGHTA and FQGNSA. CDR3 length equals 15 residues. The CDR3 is CASSLAGGGADTQYF. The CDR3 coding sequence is TGTGCCAGCAGCTTAGCGGGAGGAGGGGCCGATACGCAGTATTTT.

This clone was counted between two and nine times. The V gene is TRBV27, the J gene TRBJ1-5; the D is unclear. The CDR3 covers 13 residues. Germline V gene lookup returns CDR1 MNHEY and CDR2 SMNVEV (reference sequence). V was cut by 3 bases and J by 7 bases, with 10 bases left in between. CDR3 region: CASSFEEGQPQHF. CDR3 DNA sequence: TGTGCCAGCAGTTTTGAGGAGGGCCAGCCCCAGCATTTT.

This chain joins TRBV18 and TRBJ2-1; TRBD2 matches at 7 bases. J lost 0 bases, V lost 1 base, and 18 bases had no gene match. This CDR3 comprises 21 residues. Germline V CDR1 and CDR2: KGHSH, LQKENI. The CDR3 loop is CASSPLYFGAGRLSSYNEQFF. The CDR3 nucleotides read TGTGCCAGCTCACCACTATACTTCGGAGCGGGACGTCTCAGCTCCTACAATGAGCAGTTCTTC.

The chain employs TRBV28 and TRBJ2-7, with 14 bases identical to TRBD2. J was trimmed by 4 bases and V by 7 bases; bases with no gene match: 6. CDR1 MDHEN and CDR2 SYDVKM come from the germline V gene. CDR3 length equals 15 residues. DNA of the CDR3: TGTGCCAGCAAGGGACTAGCGGGAGCGAGGTACGAGCAGTACTTC. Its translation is CASKGLAGARYEQYF.

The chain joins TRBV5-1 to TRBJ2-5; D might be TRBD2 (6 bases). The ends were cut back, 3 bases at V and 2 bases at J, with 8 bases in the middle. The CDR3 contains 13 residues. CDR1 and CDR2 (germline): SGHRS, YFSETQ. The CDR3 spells CASSSGLQETQYF. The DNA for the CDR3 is TGCGCCAGCAGCTCCGGACTACAAGAGACCCAGTACTTC.

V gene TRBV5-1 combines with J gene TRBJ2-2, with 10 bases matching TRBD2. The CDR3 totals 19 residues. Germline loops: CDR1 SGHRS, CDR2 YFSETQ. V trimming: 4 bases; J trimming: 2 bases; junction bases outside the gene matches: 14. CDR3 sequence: CASSPLGLAGEINTGELFF. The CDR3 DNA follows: TGCGCCAGCAGCCCTCTGGGGCTAGCGGGAGAGATAAACACCGGGGAGCTGTTTTTT.